This entry lists 30 T cell receptor beta chains sequenced from one sample in a study of cytomegalovirus exposure and HLA in healthy donors. This PCR relied on a set of 60 Vbeta primers and 13 Jbeta primers. Generated by immunoSEQ multiplex PCR, the TCRdb table keeps only in-frame clones and is missing some. Found here are approximately 150,000 clones, around 80% of them singletons; the top ten hold roughly 13%. Sequencing used PBMCs. Receptors were obtained from a woman in her 50s in good health and CMV-seropositive.

The chain uses TRBV25-1 and TRBJ2-2; 8 bases align to TRBD1. The V segment lost 6 bases and the J segment 0 bases; nucleotides outside the gene matches: 0. The CDR3 is 14 residues long. The germline V gene encodes CDR1 MGHDK and CDR2 SYGVNS. The CDR3: CASRQGANTGELFF. The CDR3 DNA is TGTGCCAGCAGACAGGGGGCGAACACCGGGGAGCTGTTTTTT.

J is TRBJ1-6 and V is TRBV19; the D gene is possibly TRBD1 (5 bases). Trimming shortened V by 7 bases and J by 7 bases, and 11 bases separated the two germline ends. Germline V gene data show CDR1 as LNHDA and CDR2 as SQIVND (reference sequence). The CDR3 is made up of 13 amino acids. CDR3 bases: TGTGCCAGTACAGAGACAGCGAATTCACCCCTCCACTTT. This sequence encodes CASTETANSPLHF.

This clone was recorded only once. The CDR3: CASSLSYRSNEQYF. CDR3 nucleotide sequence: TGTGCCAGCAGTTTATCTTACAGGAGTAACGAGCAGTACTTC. The chain uses TRBV27 and TRBJ2-7; D may be TRBD1 (5 bases). CDR1 MNHEY and CDR2 SMNVEV come from the germline V gene (reference sequence). V was trimmed by 0 bases and J by 5 bases, leaving 11 bases between them. The CDR3 extends over 14 amino acids.

This sequence joins TRBV4-1 and TRBJ2-5; 8 bases map to TRBD1. Germline CDR1 MGHRA, CDR2 YSYEKL. After removal of 4 bases from V and 1 base from J, the junction contained 2 bases not matched to a gene. This CDR3 comprises 14 residues. The CDR3 region is CASSRQGFQETQYF. The CDR3, as DNA: TGCGCCAGCAGCCGACAGGGGTTCCAAGAGACCCAGTACTTC.

The genes are TRBV9 and TRBJ1-1; 8 positions match TRBD1. Germline values: CDR1 SGDLS, CDR2 YYNGEE. Trimming took 4 bases from V and 5 from J; bases not matched to a gene: 16. This CDR3 contains 17 residues. This chain's CDR3 is CASSPRSLTGAGTEAFF. In DNA form, the CDR3 reads TGTGCCAGCAGCCCCCGATCCCTGACAGGGGCTGGGACTGAAGCTTTCTTT.

V gene TRBV10-3 combines with J gene TRBJ1-6; TRBD1 might be the D (5 bases). The CDR3 spans 18 residues. With 1 base removed from V and 0 bases from J, the gap between germline ends came to 13 bases. Germline values: CDR1 ENHRY, CDR2 SYGVKD. CDR3 nucleotide sequence: TGTGCCATCAGTGAGTACCGACAGCCGAGCTCCTATAATTCACCCCTCCACTTT. Translation: CAISEYRQPSSYNSPLHF.

This clone showed up just once. The V and J genes are TRBV4-2 and TRBJ1-2, with D tentatively TRBD1 (5 bases). This CDR3 comprises 15 residues. V was pared by 7 bases and J by 5 bases, with 20 bases between. From germline, CDR1 is LGHNA and CDR2 YNFKEQ. The CDR3 DNA reads TGTGCCAGCACCTGGGTTAGCGGGGCAGGGTATGGCTACACCTTC. This gives the protein CASTWVSGAGYGYTF.

The chain couples TRBV6-1 to TRBJ1-1; D not resolved. V dropped 7 bases and J dropped 2 bases, with 14 bases sitting between them. The CDR3 has 14 amino acids. Germline V lookup: CDR1 MNHNS, CDR2 SASEGT. As DNA, the CDR3 is TGTGCCAGCACTAAACGGCAGGCCAACACTGAAGCTTTCTTT. This sequence encodes CASTKRQANTEAFF.

The genes are TRBV5-6 and TRBJ2-7; TRBD1 matches 9 bases. This CDR3 region has 14 residues. J was trimmed by 7 bases and V by 0 bases; bases with no gene match: 5. Germline V gives CDR1 SGHDT, CDR2 YYEEEE. CDR3 coding DNA: TGTGCCAGCAGCTTGGGGGCGGGGACAGGGGAGCAGTACTTC. Translating it yields CASSLGAGTGEQYF.

The V call is TRBV7-8, the J call TRBJ2-3; 8 bases are shared with TRBD1. Germline trimming cut 1 base from V and 2 bases from J; bases unmatched to any gene: 5. This CDR3 has 16 amino acids. Germline V gene sequence: CDR1 SGHVS, CDR2 FQNEAQ. CDR3 sequence (DNA): TGTGCCAGCAGCTTAGGGAGACAGGGGCCCACAGATACGCAGTATTTT. Amino acid sequence: CASSLGRQGPTDTQYF.

CDR3 amino acids: CASSQETGGTYEQYF. CDR3 DNA sequence: TGCGCCAGCAGCCAAGAGACAGGGGGCACCTACGAGCAGTACTTC. J is TRBJ2-7 and V is TRBV4-1; 10 bases align to TRBD1. With V trimmed by 0 bases and J by 2 bases, 1 base remained unmatched. This CDR3 has 15 residues. CDR1 and CDR2 from the germline V gene are MGHRA and YSYEKL.

The chain employs TRBV6-5 and TRBJ1-4, with TRBD1 identical over 8 bases. CDR1 is MNHEY, CDR2 SVGAGI, per germline. The CDR3 is made up of 15 amino acids. J gave up 7 bases and V 4 bases, and 8 bases lay outside the gene matches. The CDR3 here is CASSSPGGVGEKLFF. CDR3 coding DNA: TGTGCCAGCAGTTCTCCAGGGGGCGTAGGTGAAAAACTGTTTTTT.

With respect to this clone: A read error may produce the germline difference seen at one junction end. V and J are TRBV7-9 and TRBJ1-1; 7 bases are a match to TRBD1. The germline V gene has CDR1 SEHNR and CDR2 FQNEAQ (reference sequence). This CDR3 contains 17 residues. CDR3 sequence: CSSSLPGTVGLNTEAFF. The CDR3 DNA sequence: TGTTCCAGCAGCCTACCTGGGACAGTTGGGCTGAACACTGAAGCTTTCTTT.

The chain is built from TRBV2 and TRBJ2-4; D is uncertain. CDR3 length: 13 amino acids. V lost 6 bases and J lost 6, with 12 bases in between. Per germline, CDR1 SNHLY and CDR2 FYNNEI. CDR3 region: CASSGERGNIQYF. In nucleotides, the CDR3 is TGTGCCAGCAGCGGCGAGCGCGGAAACATTCAGTACTTC.

The genes are TRBV19 and TRBJ1-1; D possibly corresponds to TRBD1 (5 bases). The germline CDR1 and CDR2 sequences are LNHDA and SQIVND (reference sequence). There are 14 residues in the CDR3. Trimming pared 1 base from V and 5 bases from J, leaving 11 bases between. DNA of the CDR3: TGTGCCAGTAGTATAGGACTGGGGGGTACTGAAGCTTTCTTT. It encodes CASSIGLGGTEAFF.

The genes are TRBV5-1 and TRBJ1-3, with 8 bases lining up with TRBD1. The trim removed 4 bases at V and 0 bases at J, leaving 3 bases unmatched. The CDR3 is 15 residues long. Germline CDR1 SGHRS, CDR2 YFSETQ. CDR3 protein: CASSRTGLSGNTIYF. The DNA for the CDR3 is TGCGCCAGCAGCAGGACAGGGCTCTCTGGAAACACCATATATTTT.

The chain links TRBV6-5 to TRBJ1-2; TRBD1 aligns across 8 bases. Trimming at V came to 5 bases and at J to 8 bases, leaving 10 bases not matched to a gene. Germline CDR1 and CDR2: MNHEY and SVGAGI. The CDR3 length is 14 residues. CDR3 in DNA: TGTGCCAGCAGTGAGGCTCAGGGGGCTGACGGCTACACCTTC. This translates into CASSEAQGADGYTF.

The chain couples TRBV2 to TRBJ2-7; D possibly corresponds to TRBD2 (6 bases). The CDR3 totals 13 residues. V lost 3 bases to trimming and J lost 5 bases, with 11 bases between them. CDR1 SNHLY and CDR2 FYNNEI come from the germline V gene. This CDR3 reads CASSDPGVHEQYF. CDR3 coding DNA: TGTGCCAGCAGTGATCCGGGGGTCCACGAGCAGTACTTC.

This chain links TRBV5-1 with TRBJ1-1, with D possibly TRBD1 on 5 matching bases. CDR1 and CDR2 (germline): SGHRS, YFSETQ. V lost 3 bases, J lost 2 bases, and 11 bases lay in between. There are 14 residues in the CDR3. The CDR3 reads CASSYRRGNTEAFF. CDR3 DNA sequence: TGCGCCAGCAGCTATCGGAGGGGAAACACTGAAGCTTTCTTT.

In this sample, this clone turned up a few times. This chain connects TRBV27 to TRBJ1-2; D possibly corresponds to TRBD1 (5 bases). The germline V gene has CDR1 MNHEY and CDR2 SMNVEV (reference sequence). With 5 bases removed from V and 12 bases from J, the gap between germline ends came to 16 bases. This CDR3 comprises 12 residues. CDR3 sequence (DNA): TGTGCCAGCAGTCCCATGGGGGGATCTAACACCTTC. Its protein product is CASSPMGGSNTF.

The V gene is TRBV9, the J gene TRBJ2-1; 10 bases map to TRBD1. Germline V gene data show CDR1 as SGDLS and CDR2 as YYNGEE. The CDR3 is 16 residues long. Unmatched junction bases numbered 6, after V lost 0 bases and J lost 6 bases. CDR3 DNA sequence: TGTGCCAGCAGCGTAGAGGGGACAGGGGTGTTCAATGAGCAGTTCTTC. It codes for CASSVEGTGVFNEQFF.

The V gene is TRBV5-1, the J gene TRBJ2-2; 7 nucleotides line up with TRBD2. This CDR3 contains 16 residues. Germline assignment: CDR1 SGHRS and CDR2 YFSETQ. J was trimmed by 1 base and V by 4 bases; bases with no gene match: 7. The CDR3 region is CASSLTAGVNTGELFF. For the CDR3, the DNA is TGCGCCAGCAGCCTCACCGCGGGGGTGAACACCGGGGAGCTGTTTTTT.

The gene calls are TRBV27 and TRBJ1-1; possible D gene TRBD1, 5 bases. Trimming took 7 bases from V and 3 from J, leaving 15 bases between them. CDR1 and CDR2 from the germline V gene are MNHEY and SMNVEV (reference sequence). This CDR3 has 14 residues. CDR3 sequence (DNA): TGTGCCAGCAAACTTGCGGGGGGAGACACTGAAGCTTTCTTT. This codes for CASKLAGGDTEAFF.

The chain links TRBV25-1 to TRBJ2-1; tentatively, D is TRBD2 (5 bases). This CDR3 contains 15 residues. Germline V gene sequence: CDR1 MGHDK, CDR2 SYGVNS. Between the trimmed V and J ends, which lost 2 bases and 0 bases, there was a span of 8 bases. CDR3 sequence (DNA): TGTGCCAGCAGTGAACCGGGGTTCTCCTACAATGAGCAGTTCTTC. This translates into CASSEPGFSYNEQFF.

This chain uses TRBV25-1 with TRBJ1-2; 9 positions match TRBD1. Trimming took 5 bases from V and 6 from J; bases not matched to a gene: 10. Germline V gives CDR1 MGHDK, CDR2 SYGVNS. The CDR3 length is 15 residues. In DNA, the CDR3 is TGTGCCAGCAGTTTCCACAGGGGGCGAGGAGATGGCTACACCTTC. Translating gives CASSFHRGRGDGYTF.

This chain connects TRBV2 to TRBJ1-5; D gene ambiguous. This CDR3 contains 15 residues. The V end lost 1 base, the J end lost 3 bases, and 10 bases lay between the germline ends. CDR1 and CDR2 (germline): SNHLY, FYNNEI. CDR3 bases: TGTGCCAGCAGTGAAGTGGGAGTCTACAATCAGCCCCAGCATTTT. Protein: CASSEVGVYNQPQHF. The full variable domain, in which reference TRBV2 and TRBJ1-5 provide the parts outside the CDR3, is EPEVTQTPSHQVTQMGQEVILRCVPISNHLYFYWYRQILGQKVEFLVSFYNNEISEKSEIFDDQFSVERPDGSNFTLKIRSTKLEDSAMYFCASSEVGVYNQPQHFGDGTRLSIL.

This rearrangement joins TRBV2 to TRBJ2-7, with 9 bases lining up with TRBD1. Germline V lookup: CDR1 SNHLY, CDR2 FYNNEI. This CDR3 is built from 13 residues. With V trimmed by 7 bases and J by 2 bases, 3 bases remained unmatched. The CDR3 sequence: CASKGTGTYEQYF. In DNA form, the CDR3 reads TGTGCCAGCAAAGGGACAGGGACCTACGAGCAGTACTTC.

The chain couples TRBV6-5 to TRBJ1-4; D gene uncertain. Germline lookup yields CDR1 MNHEY and CDR2 SVGAGI. Trimming pared 6 bases from V and 0 bases from J, leaving 11 bases between. The CDR3 is 15 amino acids. The DNA for the CDR3 is TGTGCCAGCAGCCGGGGTGAAGCAACTAATGAAAAACTGTTTTTT. This sequence encodes CASSRGEATNEKLFF.

The table lists this clone with many counts. The chain has TRBV21-1 and TRBJ2-1; the DNA was not used to check the table's D call, TRBD2. TRBV21-1 is deemed a pseudogene. This CDR3 spans 14 amino acids. The CDR3 DNA reads as TGTGCCAGCAGCGTCAAGCGGGGGGGCAATGAGCAGTTCTTC. Its protein is CASSVKRGGNEQFF.

This clone has a handful of counts. The rearrangement uses TRBV6-6 and TRBJ1-1, with TRBD1 as a possible D gene (6 bases). The V gene's germline CDR1 is MNHNY and CDR2 SVGAGI (reference sequence). V lost 0 bases, J lost 5 bases, and 7 bases lay in between. The CDR3 covers 13 residues. CDR3 in amino acids: CASSYSGATEAFF. CDR3 DNA sequence: TGTGCCAGCAGTTACTCGGGGGCGACTGAAGCTTTCTTT.